Each of the 27 T cell receptor beta chains below was sequenced from the same sample in a study of T-cell memory formation after mild COVID-19. TCRdb ran MiXCR on the 5' RACE reads and lists one entry per CDR3 protein. This repertoire shows around 320,000 distinct CDR3 sequences, around 30% found once; its top ten account for roughly 14%. The specimen was PBMCs or a T cell subset sorted from them (not recorded which). All receptors come from an adult woman who had mild COVID-19 (a few samples of this study predate the infection). Cell type and time point are not known.

This clonotype was recorded only once. This chain's CDR3 is CASSRDRESYEQYF. The CDR3 coding sequence is TGTGCCAGTTCCCGGGACAGGGAATCCTACGAGCAGTACTTC. J is TRBJ2-7 and V is TRBV19; the match to TRBD1 covers 9 bases. The CDR3 extends over 14 amino acids. Germline CDR1 LNHDA, CDR2 SQIVND (reference sequence). V was pared by 8 bases and J by 1 base, with 6 bases of the junction left unmatched.

V and J are TRBV20-1 and TRBJ2-6; unclear D gene. Germline loops: CDR1 DFQATT, CDR2 SNEGSKA (reference sequence). This CDR3 has 17 residues. Between the trimmed V and J ends, which lost 0 bases and 0 bases, there was a span of 12 bases. CDR3 protein: CSAREGYRLSGANVLTF. In DNA, the CDR3 is TGCAGTGCTAGAGAGGGTTACAGACTCTCTGGGGCCAACGTCCTGACTTTC.

This clonotype was picked up a small number of times. V usage is TRBV5-1 and J usage is TRBJ2-3, with 11 nucleotides matching TRBD2. The trim removed 7 bases at V and 1 base at J, leaving 2 bases unmatched. CDR1 is SGHRS, CDR2 YFSETQ, per germline. This CDR3 is 14 amino acids long. CDR3 region: CASGTSGGTDTQYF. The CDR3 DNA reads TGCGCCAGCGGGACTAGCGGAGGCACAGATACGCAGTATTTT.

This rearrangement joins TRBV29-1 to TRBJ1-2; 7 bases are a match to TRBD1. The CDR3 has 12 residues. Unmatched junction bases numbered 8, after V lost 6 bases and J lost 7 bases. Germline V gives CDR1 SQVTM, CDR2 ANQGSEA. The CDR3 region is CSVDDRESGYTF. The CDR3 bases are TGCAGCGTGGATGACAGGGAGAGTGGCTACACCTTC.

This clonotype was picked up a small number of times. This sequence joins TRBV5-1 and TRBJ2-7; D is unclear. Per germline, CDR1 SGHRS and CDR2 YFSETQ. CDR3 length: 16 amino acids. V was shortened by 0 bases and J by 2 bases, with 15 bases between the two germline ends. The CDR3 protein is CASSLAFAKLTYEQYF. Written as DNA, the CDR3 is TGCGCCAGCAGCTTGGCCTTTGCTAAACTAACCTACGAGCAGTACTTC.

This clonotype occurred a few times. The chain couples TRBV27 to TRBJ2-7, with 7 nucleotides matching TRBD1. The CDR3 is 14 amino acids. Per germline, CDR1 MNHEY and CDR2 SMNVEV (reference sequence). The V gene end was trimmed by 3 bases and the J gene end by 4 bases; junction bases not matched to a gene: 6. CDR3 sequence: CASSFKNRGYEQYF. The DNA of the CDR3 is TGTGCCAGCAGTTTCAAGAACAGGGGTTACGAGCAGTACTTC.

The V and J genes are TRBV20-1 and TRBJ1-1; D is uncertain. V lost 0 bases to trimming and J lost 6 bases, with 8 bases between them. The germline V gene encodes CDR1 DFQATT and CDR2 SNEGSKA (reference sequence). CDR3 length equals 12 residues. The CDR3 sequence is CSARDPQSEAFF. Written as DNA, the CDR3 is TGCAGTGCTAGAGATCCGCAATCTGAAGCTTTCTTT.

The chain joins TRBV7-3 to TRBJ2-2, with 9 positions matching TRBD2. CDR1 is SGHTA, CDR2 FQGTGA, per germline. The CDR3 is 13 residues long. Trimming took 8 bases from V and 6 from J; bases not matched to a gene: 4. The CDR3 DNA is TGTGCCAGCCGTGGCGGGGGGGCCGGGGAGCTGTTTTTT. Protein sequence: CASRGGGAGELFF.

Only a few counts were recorded for this clonotype. The chain uses TRBV5-1 and TRBJ2-1; no clear D. This CDR3 has 12 amino acids. V was trimmed by 4 bases and J by 8 bases, leaving 10 bases between them. Germline V lookup: CDR1 SGHRS, CDR2 YFSETQ. CDR3 amino acids: CASSRQQDEQFF. The CDR3 DNA reads TGCGCCAGCAGCAGGCAGCAGGATGAGCAGTTCTTC.

This chain uses TRBV29-1 with TRBJ2-5; D gene unclear. Germline CDR1 is SQVTM and CDR2 is ANQGSEA. The CDR3 is 10 amino acids. V lost 7 bases, J lost 5 bases, and 8 bases lay in between. CDR3 loop: CSAGTETQYF. CDR3 DNA sequence: TGCAGCGCCGGTACGGAGACCCAGTACTTC.

This clonotype appeared once. The chain joins TRBV4-3 to TRBJ2-1; 10 bases are a match to TRBD2. The J segment lost 4 bases and the V segment lost 3 bases, leaving 9 bases of the junction unmatched. CDR3 length: 17 amino acids. CDR1 is LGHNA, CDR2 YSLEER, per germline. The CDR3 is CASSQAGLAELYNEQFF. Written as DNA, the CDR3 is TGCGCCAGCAGCCAGGCCGGACTAGCGGAGCTTTACAATGAGCAGTTCTTC.

This clonotype has more than one count but fewer than ten. The chain has TRBV12-3 or TRBV12-4 and TRBJ1-2; 12 nucleotides align to TRBD1. CDR3 length: 16 amino acids. After removal of 3 bases from V and 3 bases from J, the junction contained 5 bases not matched to a gene. The CDR3 DNA is TGTGCCAGCAGTTTCGTAGGGACAGGGGGCGACTATGGCTACACCTTC. Protein sequence: CASSFVGTGGDYGYTF.

The chain joins TRBV12-3 or TRBV12-4 to TRBJ2-4; 9 bases line up with TRBD2. The CDR3 consists of 17 residues. Losses at the gene ends were 3 bases for V and 1 base for J; bases not matched to a gene: 7. This CDR3 reads CASSFRAGGPAKNIQYF. The CDR3 bases are TGTGCCAGCAGTTTTAGGGCGGGGGGGCCGGCCAAAAACATTCAGTACTTC.

This chain uses TRBV7-9 with TRBJ2-7; no clear D. This CDR3 has 13 amino acids. The germline V and J ends were trimmed by 6 bases and 1 base, with 10 bases remaining between them. In germline, CDR1 is SEHNR, CDR2 FQNEAQ (reference sequence). Written as DNA, the CDR3 is TGTGCCAGCAGACCCCTCGGTTCCTACGAGCAGTACTTC. Translation: CASRPLGSYEQYF.

This chain connects TRBV29-1 to TRBJ2-3; TRBD1 aligns across 10 bases. Trimming at V came to 8 bases and at J to 3 bases, leaving 8 bases not matched to a gene. Looked up from germline, CDR1 is SQVTM and CDR2 is ANQGSEA. This CDR3 comprises 14 residues. CDR3 region: CSTRQGARTDTQYF. In nucleotides, the CDR3 is TGCAGCACACGACAGGGGGCGAGAACAGATACGCAGTATTTT.

This clonotype was counted between two and nine times. CDR3 amino acids: CASSQDDAGPSGANVLTF. DNA for the CDR3: TGCGCCAGCAGCCAAGACGATGCAGGGCCCTCTGGGGCCAACGTCCTGACTTTC. V is TRBV4-3 and J is TRBJ2-6, with a tentative D call TRBD1 (5 bases). V lost 0 bases to trimming and J lost 0 bases, with 12 bases between them. This CDR3 has 18 amino acids. CDR1 is LGHNA and CDR2 is YSLEER in the germline V gene.

The J gene is TRBJ2-3, the V gene TRBV7-8; D gene unclear. CDR1 SGHVS and CDR2 FQNEAQ come from the germline V gene. This CDR3 is 12 amino acids long. V lost 3 bases and J lost 7, with 8 bases in between. The CDR3 DNA sequence: TGTGCCAGCAGCTTGGAGAGAAATACGCAGTATTTT. Residues: CASSLERNTQYF.

The CDR3 loop reads CAISDMGEQYF. For the CDR3, the DNA is TGTGCCATCAGTGATATGGGCGAGCAGTACTTC. The rearrangement uses TRBV10-3 and TRBJ2-7, with D hard to call. Trimming shortened V by 3 bases and J by 6 bases, and 6 bases separated the two germline ends. CDR1 and CDR2 (germline): ENHRY, SYGVKD. CDR3 length: 11 residues.

The genes are TRBV5-1 and TRBJ1-2; TRBD1 is a possible D gene (5 bases). Trimming took 0 bases from V and 13 from J, leaving 16 bases between them. CDR1 is SGHRS and CDR2 is YFSETQ in the germline V gene. CDR3 length: 13 amino acids. CDR3 in DNA: TGCGCCAGCAGCTTGGAAAGGGGACGAGCTGGCACCTTC. This gives the protein CASSLERGRAGTF.

This clonotype was counted a few times. The J gene is TRBJ2-7, the V gene TRBV11-2; maybe TRBD2 (6 bases). Trimming cost V 5 bases and J 5 bases, with 19 bases left between them. Germline lookup yields CDR1 SGHAT and CDR2 FQNNGV. The CDR3 totals 15 residues. The CDR3 is CASSTPRDFGDEQYF. The CDR3 DNA reads as TGTGCCAGCAGCACCCCCCGGGACTTTGGTGACGAGCAGTACTTC.

This clonotype has more than one count but fewer than ten. The chain carries TRBV19 and TRBJ2-3; D remains unclear. This CDR3 has 13 residues. The germline V gene encodes CDR1 LNHDA and CDR2 SQIVND (reference sequence). Trimming removed 1 base from V and 2 bases from J, with 4 bases in between. CDR3 in amino acids: CASSIVPTDTQYF. CDR3 sequence (DNA): TGTGCCAGTAGTATAGTTCCCACAGATACGCAGTATTTT.

The CDR3 nucleotides read TGTGCCAGCAGCCTCCGGGACCGTAATCCTAGCACAGATACGCAGTATTTT. The encoded protein is CASSLRDRNPSTDTQYF. V gene TRBV11-3 combines with J gene TRBJ2-3; D might be TRBD1 or TRBD2, each matching 5 bases. Trimming removed 5 bases at V and 0 bases at J, with 18 bases between. There are 17 residues in the CDR3. CDR1 and CDR2 from the germline V gene are SGHNT and YENEEA.

In its sample, this clonotype was seen a few times. This chain connects TRBV5-1 to TRBJ2-3; 11 bases fit TRBD2. The germline gives CDR1 SGHRS, CDR2 YFSETQ. V shed 3 bases and J 2 bases; nucleotides not matched to a gene: 5. The CDR3 sequence is 16 residues long. CDR3 region: CASSSGLAELTDTQYF. CDR3 sequence (DNA): TGCGCCAGCAGCTCGGGACTAGCGGAGCTCACAGATACGCAGTATTTT.

The chain uses TRBV7-3 and TRBJ2-7; D is unresolved. This CDR3 region has 12 residues. Germline V CDR1 and CDR2: SGHTA, FQGTGA. The V end was cut by 2 bases, the J end by 3 bases, with 5 bases between. DNA of the CDR3: TGTGCCAGCAGCTTACCAGGCTACGAGCAGTACTTC. It is translated as CASSLPGYEQYF.

This clonotype came up many times. J is TRBJ1-2 and V is TRBV27; 8 bases are a match to TRBD1. CDR3 length equals 13 residues. CDR1 MNHEY and CDR2 SMNVEV come from the germline V gene (reference sequence). V gave up 5 bases and J gave up 13 bases; unmatched junction bases: 12. The CDR3 loop is CASSPRTGTVGTF. CDR3 nucleotide sequence: TGTGCCAGCAGTCCCAGGACAGGGACCGTAGGCACCTTC.

This clonotype turned up a few times. This chain links TRBV12-3 or TRBV12-4 with TRBJ2-7; weak D call: TRBD2 (5 bases). The ends were cut back, 4 bases at V and 9 bases at J, with 19 bases in the middle. This CDR3 is built from 14 residues. The CDR3 DNA is TGTGCCAGCAGTTACACCGGGGAGAGTAAAGGGCAGTACTTC. Its protein is CASSYTGESKGQYF.

This clonotype occurred a few times. This chain links TRBV7-9 with TRBJ2-1; 12 nucleotides align to TRBD1. The CDR3 is made up of 14 amino acids. Per germline, CDR1 SEHNR and CDR2 FQNEAQ (reference sequence). The junction had 8 bases not matched to a gene; V was cut back by 8 bases and J by 9 bases. The CDR3 nucleotides are TGTGCCAGCTGGATGGGACAGGGGGCAGGTGAGCAGTTCTTC. This translates into CASWMGQGAGEQFF.